This TCR beta chain appears in the sequencing data of a study of cytomegalovirus exposure and HLA in healthy donors. In the study overall: Caucasian-associated ancestry cluster membership applied to approximately 84% of around 400 genotyped donors.

This CDR3 comprises 12 residues. Germline CDR1 reads SQVTM; CDR2 reads ANQGSEA. Only a few counts were recorded for this clone. What it binds is unknown. Compared with germline, one end of the junction differs, possibly owing to a read error. Overall study findings and caveats: While the bulk of TCR sequences proved rare, some public TCRs turned up in many donors.

Researchers ran the PCR with 60 Vbeta and 13 Jbeta primers. Method: immunoSEQ multiplex PCR; TCRdb's copy keeps in-frame clones and lacks some. The data contain 81,000 or so clones, 77% of them singletons. This TCR derives from a man in his fifties in good health and CMV-seropositive. The chain employs TRBV29-1 and TRBJ2-4; 8 nucleotides line up with TRBD2. Sequenced input: PBMCs. The CDR3 sequence is CSIGGEKNSQYF. CDR3 sequence (DNA): TGCAGCATCGGGGGGGAAAAAAACAGTCAGTACTTC.